This TCR beta chain originates from a study of T cell responses to AZD1222 COVID-19 vaccine. Overall study findings and caveats: The donor group comprised mostly white British people and more females; the analysis possibly underestimated clonal diversity.

Germline CDR1 and CDR2: SGHVS and FQNEAQ. Losses at the gene ends were 1 base for V and 0 bases for J; bases not matched to a gene: 8. CDR3 length: 19 amino acids. Here immunoSEQ multiplex PCR was the method, and the copy in TCRdb shows in-frame clones only, minus some. The data hold 160,000 or so clones, with about 90% observed a single time. A remark on this clone: What it binds is not known.

The specimen comprised peripheral blood, sampled on day 0 of AZD1222 vaccination. This clonotype originated in an adult in good health. The rearrangement links TRBV7-8 to TRBJ1-6; 8 nucleotides align to TRBD1. The CDR3 nucleotides read TGTGCCAGCAGCTTAGTATCAGGGGACAGGAGCTCCTATAATTCACCCCTCCACTTT. Translated: CASSLVSGDRSSYNSPLHF.